Listed here are 32 T cell receptor beta chains from one sample, sequenced in a study of T cell repertoires in cytomegalovirus infection. TCRdb fed the reads into MiXCR, producing one record per CDR3 protein. The data show around 250,000 distinct CDR3 sequences, over 15% seen once. Sequencing used CD8+ T cells from PBMCs. These receptors were taken from a human donor in good health (CMV status not recorded). Some clones in this sample may be carry-over from other donors' samples.

This clonotype has only a few counts. This chain connects TRBV29-1 to TRBJ2-5, with 7 bases lining up with TRBD2. The CDR3 is made up of 14 amino acids. J lost 4 bases, V lost 6 bases, and 11 bases had no gene match. The germline CDR1 and CDR2 sequences are SQVTM and ANQGSEA. The CDR3 reads CSVRTRLAVETQYF. The CDR3 DNA reads TGCAGCGTCCGGACACGACTAGCTGTAGAGACCCAGTACTTC.

The genes are TRBV7-8 and TRBJ2-3; D is uncertain. The V gene lost 1 base and the J gene lost 4 bases, with 6 bases spanning the gap. CDR3 length: 13 residues. Germline V gene data show CDR1 as SGHVS and CDR2 as FQNEAQ. Here the CDR3 DNA reads TGTGCCAGCAGCTTAGTCATCCCAGATACGCAGTATTTT. This translates into CASSLVIPDTQYF.

This clonotype was counted many times. The chain couples TRBV6-1 to TRBJ2-7; D is perhaps TRBD1 or TRBD2 (5 bases each). The CDR3 length is 14 residues. The germline V gene has CDR1 MNHNS and CDR2 SASEGT. V lost 0 bases, J lost 0 bases, and 6 bases lay in between. CDR3 protein: CASSEAGTSYEQYF. The CDR3, as DNA: TGTGCCAGCAGTGAAGCTGGGACCTCCTACGAGCAGTACTTC.

This clonotype was recorded a few times. This sequence joins TRBV5-6 and TRBJ2-5, with D maybe TRBD2 (5 bases). Germline CDR1 reads SGHDT; CDR2 reads YYEEEE. Trimming removed 4 bases at V and 2 bases at J, with 15 bases between. The CDR3 consists of 15 residues. The CDR3 DNA sequence: TGTGCCAGCAGCCTCCGCGGGCTCATTCAAGAGACCCAGTACTTC. Translated, it gives CASSLRGLIQETQYF.

The chain recombines TRBV20-1 with TRBJ1-2, with 7 bases that match TRBD1. The CDR3 spans 13 residues. The J segment lost 1 base and the V segment lost 6 bases, leaving 5 bases of the junction unmatched. Per germline, CDR1 DFQATT and CDR2 SNEGSKA (reference sequence). The CDR3 bases are TGCAGTGCACCCCGGGACAGTAACTATGGCTACACCTTC. Protein product: CSAPRDSNYGYTF.

The V call is TRBV7-3, the J call TRBJ2-1; 7 bases align to TRBD2. The germline V gene encodes CDR1 SGHTA and CDR2 FQGTGA. This CDR3 contains 16 residues. V lost 5 bases, J lost 0 bases, and 7 bases stayed unmatched. CDR3 in DNA: TGTGCCAGCAGCCGGACTAGACCGACCTCCTACAATGAGCAGTTCTTC. Translating it yields CASSRTRPTSYNEQFF.

This chain connects TRBV11-3 to TRBJ2-7; no definite D call. The germline CDR1 and CDR2 sequences are SGHNT and YENEEA. V was cut by 3 bases and J by 2 bases, with 14 bases left in between. This CDR3 is built from 15 residues. CDR3 nucleotide sequence: TGTGCCAGCAGCTTTCCAGGTAGGACCGCCTACGAGCAGTACTTC. Translated: CASSFPGRTAYEQYF.

This clonotype was seen many times. The J gene is TRBJ2-2, the V gene TRBV7-9, with 8 bases matching TRBD1. This CDR3 is built from 16 residues. V was clipped by 5 bases and J by 4 bases; unmatched bases: 9. Germline CDR1 reads SEHNR; CDR2 reads FQNEAQ (reference sequence). CDR3 loop: CASSPPRGLSTGELFF. The CDR3 DNA follows: TGTGCCAGCAGCCCCCCCAGGGGGCTAAGCACCGGGGAGCTGTTTTTT. Together with reference TRBV7-9 and TRBJ2-2, the CDR3 gives the full variable domain: DTGVSQNPRHKITKRGQNVTFRCDPISEHNRLYWYRQTLGQGPEFLTYFQNEAQLEKSRLLSDRFSAERPKGSFSTLEIQRTEQGDSAMYLCASSPPRGLSTGELFFGEGSRLTVL.

This chain connects TRBV6-5 to TRBJ2-5, with TRBD2 matching over 9 bases. V lost 2 bases and J lost 6; bases outside the gene matches: 13. The CDR3 has 17 amino acids. From germline, CDR1 is MNHEY and CDR2 SVGAGI. The DNA of the CDR3 is TGTGCCAGCAGTTACCTGGCAGAAGCGGGGGGCCGGCAGACCCAGTACTTC. Translation gives CASSYLAEAGGRQTQYF.

This clonotype was detected ten times or more. V and J are TRBV28 and TRBJ2-2, with 12 bases identical to TRBD1. The germline V gene has CDR1 MDHEN and CDR2 SYDVKM. The CDR3 is made up of 15 amino acids. V dropped 4 bases and J dropped 4; count of bases not matched to a gene: 1. The CDR3: CASSWDRGRTGELFF. In DNA, the CDR3 is TGTGCCAGCAGTTGGGACAGGGGGCGCACCGGGGAGCTGTTTTTT.

The chain uses TRBV12-3 or TRBV12-4 and TRBJ1-5; D call uncertain. The CDR3 is made up of 15 amino acids. Trimming stripped 8 bases from V and 3 bases from J, with 17 bases between. The chain's CDR3 is CASSSLEEFNQPQHF. CDR3 bases: TGTGCCAGCTCCTCCCTCGAAGAATTCAATCAGCCCCAGCATTTT.

This clonotype has more than one count but fewer than ten. The chain combines TRBV28 with TRBJ2-3; TRBD1 matches 11 bases. The CDR3 runs to 19 residues. CDR1 MDHEN and CDR2 SYDVKM come from the germline V gene. The junction had 12 bases not matched to a gene; V was cut back by 4 bases and J by 0 bases. The CDR3: CASSSPPQGDRGSTDTQYF. The CDR3 nucleotides are TGTGCCAGCAGTTCTCCCCCCCAGGGGGACAGGGGGAGCACAGATACGCAGTATTTT. Using reference TRBV28 and TRBJ2-3 for the parts outside the CDR3, the full variable domain is DVKVTQSSRYLVKRTGEKVFLECVQDMDHENMFWYRQDPGLGLRLIYFSYDVKMKEKGDIPEGYSVSREKKERFSLILESASTNQTSMYLCASSSPPQGDRGSTDTQYFGPGTRLTVL.

This clonotype showed up just a few times. This chain joins TRBV20-1 and TRBJ2-7, with D perhaps matching TRBD1 (6 bases). Trimming took 4 bases from V and 3 from J, leaving 7 bases between them. The germline V gene has CDR1 DFQATT and CDR2 SNEGSKA (reference sequence). The CDR3 is made up of 11 amino acids. The DNA for the CDR3 is TGCAGTGCTAACAGGGACTACGAGCAGTACTTC. This translates into CSANRDYEQYF.

The sample holds many counts of this clonotype. J is TRBJ2-1 and V is TRBV12-3 or TRBV12-4; 11 nucleotides match TRBD2. The ends lost 6 bases at V and 5 bases at J; junction bases unmatched: 6. The CDR3 extends over 15 amino acids. This CDR3 is CASRIGTSGNNEQFF. The CDR3 nucleotides are TGTGCCAGCAGGATCGGGACTAGCGGTAACAATGAGCAGTTCTTC.

This clonotype showed up many times. V usage is TRBV6-2 or TRBV6-3 and J usage is TRBJ1-2; maybe TRBD1 (6 bases). This CDR3 contains 11 residues. Germline V gene data show CDR1 as MNHEY and CDR2 as SVGEGT. V lost 8 bases and J 4 bases, leaving 8 bases between the germline ends. CDR3 DNA: TGTGCCAGCGCGGACAGCTATGGCTACACCTTC. It yields the protein CASADSYGYTF.

The rearrangement links TRBV20-1 to TRBJ2-5; 9 positions match TRBD2. After removal of 3 bases from V and 4 bases from J, the junction contained 6 bases not matched to a gene. The V gene's germline CDR1 is DFQATT and CDR2 SNEGSKA (reference sequence). There are 14 residues in the CDR3. The CDR3 DNA sequence: TGCAGTGCTAGTCTGGCGGGGGGGCTAGAGACCCAGTACTTC. Translated, it gives CSASLAGGLETQYF.

This clonotype came up many times. The rearrangement uses TRBV12-3 or TRBV12-4 and TRBJ2-3; 8 bases are a match to TRBD1. V shed 6 bases, J shed 3 bases, and the junction held 8 bases outside the gene matches. The CDR3 loop spans 15 amino acids. This CDR3 is CASSRTGGITDTQYF. In DNA, the CDR3 is TGTGCCAGCAGCAGAACAGGGGGAATTACAGATACGCAGTATTTT.

This clonotype showed up just a few times. The rearrangement links TRBV29-1 to TRBJ2-1; TRBD2 matches 8 bases. Germline-derived CDR1 and CDR2 are SQVTM and ANQGSEA. V was clipped by 0 bases and J by 4 bases; unmatched bases: 8. This CDR3 is built from 16 residues. CDR3 sequence: CSVEDLEGGGYNEQFF. The CDR3 DNA reads TGCAGCGTTGAAGATTTAGAGGGCGGGGGGTACAATGAGCAGTTCTTC.

In its sample, this clonotype was seen many times. The chain joins TRBV7-9 to TRBJ2-1; 13 bases map to TRBD2. The CDR3 runs 15 residues. J was trimmed by 8 bases and V by 5 bases; bases with no gene match: 6. Germline V gives CDR1 SEHNR, CDR2 FQNEAQ (reference sequence). CDR3 nucleotides: TGTGCCAGCAGCCTCCCGGGACTAGCGGGACATGAGCAGTTCTTC. Translated, it gives CASSLPGLAGHEQFF.

This clonotype was counted between two and nine times. This chain connects TRBV7-6 to TRBJ2-7; TRBD1 aligns across 9 bases. The V and J ends lost 4 bases and 4 bases, in that order; junction bases with no gene match: 8. Germline V gives CDR1 SGHVS, CDR2 FNYEAQ. The CDR3 has 15 amino acids. CDR3 nucleotides: TGTGCCAGCAGCTATAGGACAGGGGCTACGTACGAGCAGTACTTC. Its protein is CASSYRTGATYEQYF. The full variable domain, with the rest looked up from reference TRBV7-6 and TRBJ2-7, is GAGVSQSPRYKVTKRGQDVALRCDPISGHVSLYWYRQALGQGPEFLTYFNYEAQQDKSGLPNDRFSAERPEGSISTLTIQRTEQRDSAMYRCASSYRTGATYEQYFGPGTRLTVT.

This chain joins TRBV6-1 and TRBJ2-4; D remains unclear. Trimming removed 3 bases at V and 0 bases at J, with 6 bases between. The CDR3 is made up of 14 amino acids. CDR1 and CDR2 (germline): MNHNS, SASEGT. CDR3 in DNA: TGTGCCAGCAGTGAGAGAGTAGCCAAAAACATTCAGTACTTC. This gives the protein CASSERVAKNIQYF.

Only a few counts were recorded for this clonotype. The chain carries TRBV5-6 and TRBJ1-1, with D maybe TRBD1 (5 bases). V was cut by 4 bases and J by 5 bases, with 12 bases left in between. CDR3 length: 13 residues. Germline V lookup: CDR1 SGHDT, CDR2 YYEEEE. CDR3 bases: TGTGCCAGCAGCGACGGGGGGGGTACTGAAGCTTTCTTT. Translating it yields CASSDGGGTEAFF.

This chain connects TRBV27 to TRBJ1-4; D uncertain. V lost 5 bases to trimming and J lost 5 bases, with 15 bases between them. The CDR3 is made up of 15 amino acids. Germline V gene sequence: CDR1 MNHEY, CDR2 SMNVEV (reference sequence). The CDR3 DNA reads TGTGCCAGCAGTCTCTCGGACGGACGAAATGAAAAACTGTTTTTT. It translates to CASSLSDGRNEKLFF. Together with reference TRBV27 and TRBJ1-4, the CDR3 gives the full variable domain: EAQVTQNPRYLITVTGKKLTVTCSQNMNHEYMSWYRQDPGLGLRQIYYSMNVEVTDKGDVPEGYKVSRKEKRNFPLILESPSPNQTSLYFCASSLSDGRNEKLFFGSGTQLSVL.

This chain links TRBV5-5 with TRBJ2-1, with D possibly being TRBD1 or TRBD2 (5 bases each). The CDR3 totals 15 residues. V was cut by 4 bases and J by 9 bases, with 20 bases left in between. Germline CDR1 SGHKS, CDR2 YYEKEE (reference sequence). CDR3 loop: CASSRYGTPSSEQFF. CDR3 coding DNA: TGTGCCAGCAGCCGATACGGGACCCCTAGTAGTGAGCAGTTCTTC. Using reference TRBV5-5 and TRBJ2-1 for the parts outside the CDR3, the full variable domain is DAGVTQSPTHLIKTRGQQVTLRCSPISGHKSVSWYQQVLGQGPQFIFQYYEKEERGRGNFPDRFSARQFPNYSSELNVNALLLGDSALYLCASSRYGTPSSEQFFGPGTRLTVL.

The sample holds a few counts of this clonotype. V gene TRBV4-3 combines with J gene TRBJ1-6, with D maybe TRBD1 (5 bases). The germline V and J ends were trimmed by 0 bases and 6 bases, with 27 bases remaining between them. CDR1 is LGHNA and CDR2 is YSLEER in the germline V gene. CDR3 length: 21 amino acids. CDR3 amino acids: CASSQDLKRHRGGGFNSPLHF. The CDR3 DNA is TGCGCCAGCAGCCAAGATCTAAAGAGGCACCGGGGCGGAGGCTTTAATTCACCCCTCCACTTT.

About this clonotype itself: A much larger clone sits a single nucleotide away, making a read error possible. This likely comes from a read error, as the CDR3 has no conserved phenylalanine or tryptophan at its end. This chain links TRBV12-3 or TRBV12-4 with TRBJ2-7, with D perhaps matching TRBD1 (6 bases). V lost 6 bases, J lost 4 bases, and 16 bases lay in between. The CDR3 is 14 residues long. Here the CDR3 DNA reads TGTGCCAGCAGCCCTTCAACACAGGGTTACGAGCAGTACTCC. Its protein product is CASSPSTQGYEQYS.

This clonotype was observed a few times. The rearrangement uses TRBV7-9 and TRBJ2-5, with D uncertain. Germline-derived CDR1 and CDR2 are SEHNR and FQNEAQ (reference sequence). This CDR3 contains 13 residues. V dropped 8 bases and J dropped 5 bases, with 15 bases sitting between them. CDR3 bases: TGTGCCAGCGAATCCTCCTTTGGTGAGACCCAGTACTTC. This encodes CASESSFGETQYF.

This clonotype was seen ten or more times. The rearrangement links TRBV20-1 to TRBJ2-5, with 9 bases identical to TRBD1. The J segment lost 5 bases and the V segment lost 3 bases, leaving 13 bases of the junction unmatched. CDR1 is DFQATT and CDR2 is SNEGSKA in the germline V gene (reference sequence). This CDR3 has 16 residues. CDR3 DNA: TGCAGTGCTAGGACCGGGACAGGGAAGTTTCTTGAGACCCAGTACTTC. Its protein product is CSARTGTGKFLETQYF.

This clonotype was seen a handful of times. The genes are TRBV15 and TRBJ2-5, with D perhaps matching TRBD2 (5 bases). The CDR3 contains 13 residues. CDR1 is LNHNV and CDR2 is YYDKDF in the germline V gene (reference sequence). Trimming removed 6 bases at V and 3 bases at J, with 11 bases between. CDR3 region: CATSEMREETQYF. The CDR3 DNA reads as TGTGCCACCAGTGAAATGAGGGAAGAGACCCAGTACTTC.

This clonotype was recorded many times. V is TRBV5-6 and J is TRBJ2-1; D not resolved. The CDR3 has 16 amino acids. Looked up from germline, CDR1 is SGHDT and CDR2 is YYEEEE. The ends were cut back, 0 bases at V and 1 base at J, with 11 bases in the middle. The CDR3 spells CASSLAVDPSYNEQFF. In DNA, the CDR3 is TGTGCCAGCAGCTTGGCCGTCGACCCATCCTACAATGAGCAGTTCTTC.

The V and J genes are TRBV7-6 and TRBJ2-2; no reliable D call. The CDR3 has 13 amino acids. The ends were cut back, 6 bases at V and 6 bases at J, with 11 bases in the middle. Germline values: CDR1 SGHVS, CDR2 FNYEAQ. CDR3 residues: CASSRTLSGELFF. In DNA form, the CDR3 reads TGTGCCAGCAGTCGGACCCTTTCCGGGGAGCTGTTTTTT.

This rearrangement joins TRBV5-6 to TRBJ2-5; 7 positions match TRBD2. The J segment lost 0 bases and the V segment lost 1 base, leaving 9 bases of the junction unmatched. CDR1 SGHDT and CDR2 YYEEEE come from the germline V gene. This CDR3 is 17 amino acids long. The CDR3 coding sequence is TGTGCCAGCAGCTTGTTTCATGCGGGGGTGTACCAAGAGACCCAGTACTTC. Its protein is CASSLFHAGVYQETQYF. The variable domain in full, completed from reference TRBV5-6 and TRBJ2-5, reads DAGVTQSPTHLIKTRGQQVTLRCSPKSGHDTVSWYQQALGQGPQFIFQYYEEEERQRGNFPDRFSGHQFPNYSSELNVNALLLGDSALYLCASSLFHAGVYQETQYFGPGTRLLVL.